This T cell receptor beta chain is from a study of cytomegalovirus exposure and HLA in healthy donors. PCR was performed using 60 Vbeta and 13 Jbeta primers. Method: immunoSEQ multiplex PCR; TCRdb's copy keeps in-frame clones and lacks some. The sample lists 55,000 to 75,000 clones, around 73% seen once, with about 2.9% in the top ten. Germline V gene lookup returns CDR1 SEHNR and CDR2 FQNEAQ (reference sequence). The CDR3 has 16 amino acids. The V segment lost 0 bases and the J segment 4 bases; nucleotides outside the gene matches: 4. Participants comprised healthy donors of bone marrow. Points on this clone: Its specificity is unknown.

Study observations and caveats: The productive fraction for most TCR beta V segments was about 87% or about 30% in an earlier analysis. As a later analysis showed, a missense DCLRE1C variant was linked to trimming of TCR beta V- and J-genes. Beyond CMV serostatus, there was no information to go on about immune exposure.

This sequence joins TRBV7-9 and TRBJ2-2, with TRBD1 identical over 8 bases. The sequence was collected from a girl aged 5-17 years in good health and CMV-seropositive. Sequencing used PBMCs. CDR3 residues: CASSLAGQGPTGELFF. The CDR3 coding sequence is TGTGCCAGCAGCTTAGCTGGACAGGGTCCCACCGGGGAGCTGTTTTTT.